The rows below give T cell receptor beta chains drawn from one sample of a study of blood T cell repertoires in COVID-19. Only in-frame clones appear in the TCRdb table, and some are missing; sequencing was by immunoSEQ multiplex PCR. The repertoire holds about 220,000 clones, with approximately 85% as singletons. Source material: peripheral blood. The receptors here all came from a woman in her 70s with COVID-19, enrolled during active disease. CDR3s include the opening cysteine and the closing phenylalanine or tryptophan. D genes are given only for firm matches. Some rows have no size entry. The others give once, few or many, or a class for an expanded clone.

d_gene: TRBD2
abundance: few
v_gene: TRBV5-1
j_gene: TRBJ2-7
len: 16
CDR3aa: CASSPRGLAASYEQYF
CDR3nt: TGCGCCAGCAGCCCGAGGGGACTAGCGGCCTCCTACGAGCAGTACTTC

d_gene: NA
abundance: NA
v_gene: TRBV27
j_gene: TRBJ1-1
len: 14
CDR3aa: CASTSTGRGTEAFF
CDR3nt: TGTGCCAGCACCTCGACCGGGAGGGGCACTGAAGCTTTCTTT

d_gene: NA
abundance: few
v_gene: TRBV3-1/TRBV3-2
j_gene: TRBJ1-3
len: 14
CDR3aa: CASSQDGRADTIYF
CDR3nt: TGTGCCAGCAGCCAAGATGGCAGGGCGGACACCATATATTTT

d_gene: NA
abundance: NA
v_gene: TRBV28
j_gene: TRBJ1-2
len: 13
CDR3aa: CASTLDRPGGYTF
CDR3nt: TGTGCCAGCACTTTAGACAGGCCAGGGGGCTACACCTTC

d_gene: TRBD2
abundance: NA
v_gene: TRBV28
j_gene: TRBJ2-7
len: 13
CDR3aa: CASKAGGLYEQYF
CDR3nt: TGTGCCAGCAAGGCGGGAGGTCTCTACGAGCAGTACTTC

d_gene: NA
abundance: NA
v_gene: TRBV7-2
j_gene: TRBJ2-1
len: 16
CDR3aa: CASSPIHQAPYNEQFF
CDR3nt: TGTGCCAGCAGCCCTATCCATCAAGCACCCTACAATGAGCAGTTCTTC

d_gene: NA
abundance: NA
v_gene: TRBV19
j_gene: TRBJ1-5
len: 14
CDR3aa: CASSKLEGDQPQHF
CDR3nt: TGTGCCAGTTCGAAGTTGGAGGGCGATCAGCCCCAGCATTTT

d_gene: TRBD1
abundance: few
v_gene: TRBV14
j_gene: TRBJ1-1
len: 13
CDR3aa: CASSRLGTVEAFF
CDR3nt: TGTGCCAGCAGTCGTTTAGGGACAGTTGAAGCTTTCTTT

d_gene: TRBD2
abundance: NA
v_gene: TRBV9
j_gene: TRBJ2-3
len: 16
CDR3aa: CASSSREGLSTDTQYF
CDR3nt: TGTGCCAGCAGCTCGCGGGAGGGACTTAGCACAGATACGCAGTATTTT

d_gene: TRBD1
abundance: NA
v_gene: TRBV19
j_gene: TRBJ1-1
len: 14
CDR3aa: CASREGALNTEAFF
CDR3nt: TGTGCCAGTAGGGAGGGGGCGTTGAACACTGAAGCTTTCTTT

d_gene: NA
abundance: once
v_gene: TRBV7-8
j_gene: TRBJ1-2
len: 15
CDR3aa: CASSPRTDPNYGYTF
CDR3nt: TGTGCCAGCAGCCCCCGGACAGATCCGAACTATGGCTACACCTTC

d_gene: TRBD1
abundance: NA
v_gene: TRBV6-5
j_gene: TRBJ1-4
len: 15
CDR3aa: CASRSGTANNEKLFF
CDR3nt: TGTGCCAGCAGATCCGGGACAGCCAATAATGAAAAACTGTTTTTT

d_gene: TRBD1
abundance: NA
v_gene: TRBV30
j_gene: TRBJ1-2
len: 16
CDR3aa: CAWRPGSPGGTDGYTF
CDR3nt: TGTGCCTGGAGGCCAGGCTCCCCAGGGGGCACAGATGGCTACACCTTC

d_gene: NA
abundance: NA
v_gene: TRBV5-6
j_gene: TRBJ1-6
len: 17
CDR3aa: CASSPAPGEGIHSPLHF
CDR3nt: TGTGCCAGCAGCCCGGCCCCGGGGGAGGGGATACACTCACCCCTCCACTTT

d_gene: NA
abundance: few
v_gene: TRBV2
j_gene: TRBJ2-2
len: 14
CDR3aa: CASSQLTNTGELFF
CDR3nt: TGTGCCAGCAGTCAACTCACGAACACCGGGGAGCTGTTTTTT

d_gene: TRBD1
abundance: NA
v_gene: TRBV6-2/TRBV6-3
j_gene: TRBJ1-1
len: 14
CDR3aa: CASSTRDRDTEAFF
CDR3nt: TGTGCCAGCAGTACCCGGGACAGGGACACTGAAGCTTTCTTT

d_gene: TRBD1
abundance: NA
v_gene: TRBV30
j_gene: TRBJ1-2
len: 12
CDR3aa: CAGMDRGVGYTF
CDR3nt: TGTGCCGGGATGGACAGGGGAGTAGGCTACACCTTC

d_gene: NA
abundance: NA
v_gene: TRBV28
j_gene: TRBJ1-2
len: 13
CDR3aa: CASSSTALGGYTF
CDR3nt: TGTGCCAGCAGTTCGACAGCCTTGGGGGGCTACACCTTC

d_gene: NA
abundance: NA
v_gene: TRBV6-5
j_gene: TRBJ2-5
len: 15
CDR3aa: CASTLGGTDKETQYF
CDR3nt: TGTGCCAGCACTCTAGGGGGGACAGACAAAGAGACCCAGTACTTC

d_gene: TRBD1
abundance: NA
v_gene: TRBV27
j_gene: TRBJ1-1
len: 15
CDR3aa: CASSAGQVRIAEAFF
CDR3nt: TGTGCCAGCAGTGCGGGACAGGTTAGGATAGCTGAAGCTTTCTTT

d_gene: NA
abundance: NA
v_gene: TRBV28
j_gene: TRBJ2-2
len: 15
CDR3aa: CASSSPGQNTGELFF
CDR3nt: TGTGCCAGCAGTTCACCGGGACAGAACACCGGGGAGCTGTTTTTT

d_gene: NA
abundance: NA
v_gene: TRBV5-4
j_gene: TRBJ2-5
len: 15
CDR3aa: CASSLYGTSQETQYF
CDR3nt: TGTGCCAGCAGCTTGTATGGGACTTCCCAAGAGACCCAGTACTTC

d_gene: TRBD1
abundance: NA
v_gene: TRBV7-2
j_gene: TRBJ1-1
len: 13
CDR3aa: CASSGQGNTEAFF
CDR3nt: TGTGCCAGCAGCGGACAGGGGAACACTGAAGCTTTCTTT

d_gene: NA
abundance: NA
v_gene: TRBV10-2
j_gene: TRBJ2-7
len: 15
CDR3aa: CASREGKAGSYEQYF
CDR3nt: TGCGCCAGCAGGGAAGGCAAAGCGGGCTCCTACGAGCAGTACTTC